What follows describes a single T cell receptor (beta chain). What this receptor recognizes is not known. There are no base qualities to consult, and no much larger clone falls within one base. The library was generated by the immunoSEQ multiplex PCR assay. Held by TCRdb, this immuneACCESS table contains in-frame sequences only and omits some clones. Under half of the omission traces to an unresolved V gene where checked; the cause of the rest is unknown. The sample yields tens of thousands of clones; 79% were counted once. Around 7.9% of the sample comes from the top ten. These data are taken from a study of radiotherapy plus CTLA-4 blockade in lung cancer (dated by TCRdb to 2017 to 2018). As for the study more broadly: Among enrolled patients, approximately 17% had an objective response and roughly 30% reached disease control.

Results and caveats for the whole study, not just this receptor: After treatment with radiotherapy and ipilimumab, TCR clones that originated in tumors expanded in peripheral blood. The strongest predictors of response were reported to be early dynamic shifts in blood T cell clones along with a rise in serum interferon-beta following radiation.

In this study, focal radiation therapy paired with CTLA-4 blockade (ipilimumab) was tested in patients who had chemo-refractory metastatic non-small-cell lung cancer. V and J are truncated by 0 bases and 5 bases respectively, leaving an intervening sequence of 11 bases. Including the terminal cysteine and phenylalanine, the CDR3 comprises 15 residues. The kept DNA is CDR3 alone, 45 bases in frame from the first base. The germline V gene provides CDR1 LGHNT and CDR2 FRNRAP. The origin of this receptor is a human donor with non-small cell lung cancer who had a complete response to radiotherapy plus ipilimumab. The V and J segments used are TRBV12-5 and TRBJ1-5; matching of 5 bases hints at TRBD1 as the D gene. Sequences were derived from peripheral blood, sampled from a patient treated with radiotherapy plus ipilimumab. The DNA sequence is as follows: TGTGCTAGTGGTTTGGTAATGGGGGGGGATCAGCCCCAGCATTTT. This translates into CASGLVMGGDQPQHF.